These T cell receptor beta chains were read from a single sample in a study of blood T cell repertoires in COVID-19. Using immunoSEQ multiplex PCR, the repertoire was profiled, and TCRdb retains in-frame clones only, with some absent. Among approximately 250,000 clones listed, about 86% were seen once. The source material was PBMCs or T cells enriched from blood (not recorded which). The source is a man aged 30 to 39 with acute COVID-19. Both conserved end residues are part of each CDR3. The D gene is left open where the match is weak. Size values are once, few and many counts, or a class for expanded clones, and some rows have none.

>few|TRBV7-6|TRBJ2-1|.
CASSPRFSSISRGRFF
TGTGCCAGCAGCCCCCGATTTTCGTCGATTTCACGAGGGAGGTTCTTC
>.|TRBV2|TRBJ1-5|.
CASSERASNNQPQHF
TGTGCCAGCAGTGAGAGGGCAAGTAACAATCAGCCCCAGCATTTT
>.|TRBV6-5|TRBJ1-1|TRBD1
CASRARETGATEAFF
TGTGCCAGCAGGGCACGCGAGACAGGGGCCACTGAAGCTTTCTTT
>.|TRBV7-2|TRBJ1-4|TRBD1
CASSPTGGGEKLFF
TGTGCCAGCAGCCCGACAGGGGGAGGTGAAAAACTGTTTTTT
>.|TRBV5-6|TRBJ1-1|.
CASSYGGVSFF
TGTGCCAGCAGCTACGGGGGGGTGTCTTTCTTT
>.|TRBV27|TRBJ2-5|.
CASSLGGWGGETQYF
TGTGCCAGCAGTCTGGGTGGCTGGGGGGGCGAGACCCAGTACTTC
>.|TRBV4-1|TRBJ1-1|.
CASRQGIEAFF
TGCGCCAGCAGGCAGGGGATTGAAGCTTTCTTT
>once|TRBV6-5|TRBJ2-1|.
CASSQWGQGSNEQFF
TGTGCCAGCAGTCAGTGGGGGCAGGGAAGTAATGAGCAGTTCTTC
>few|TRBV5-1|TRBJ2-1|TRBD2
CASRAGTSSYNEQFF
TGTGCCAGCAGGGCCGGGACTAGTTCCTACAATGAGCAGTTCTTC
>.|TRBV7-9|TRBJ1-2|.
CASSAPRLGSSGYTF
TGTGCCAGCAGCGCCCCACGTTTGGGCAGCAGTGGCTACACCTTC
>.|TRBV30|TRBJ2-3|TRBD2
CAWGGTSGSHTQYF
TGTGCCTGGGGGGGGACTAGCGGGAGTCATACGCAGTATTTT
>.|TRBV5-1|TRBJ2-5|TRBD2
CASSFTSGGARETQYF
TGCGCCAGCAGCTTCACTAGCGGGGGGGCGAGAGAGACCCAGTACTTC
>.|TRBV5-4|TRBJ2-2|TRBD2
CASSLGAGGRTGELFF
TGTGCCAGCAGCTTGGGAGCGGGGGGAAGGACCGGGGAGCTGTTTTTT
>.|TRBV28|TRBJ2-5|.
CASSYTISGHGGETQYF
TGTGCCAGCAGTTATACGATCTCGGGACACGGCGGGGAGACCCAGTACTTC
>.|TRBV30|TRBJ1-5|.
CAWSPQGNQPQHF
TGTGCCTGGAGTCCCCAGGGAAATCAGCCCCAGCATTTT
>once|TRBV6-5|TRBJ2-2|.
CASKHGGVGELFF
TGTGCCAGCAAACATGGGGGCGTCGGGGAGCTGTTTTTT
>.|TRBV5-8|TRBJ1-2|TRBD1
CASSPSGTGIYGYTF
TGTGCCAGCAGCCCGTCAGGGACAGGGATTTATGGCTACACCTTC
>few|TRBV7-3|TRBJ2-1|.
CASSPDLYNEQFF
TGTGCCAGCAGCCCCGACTTGTACAATGAGCAGTTCTTC
>.|TRBV2|TRBJ1-6|.
CASSVFVNSPLHF
TGTGCCAGCAGTGTTTTCGTTAATTCACCCCTCCACTTT
>.|TRBV6-5|TRBJ1-2|TRBD1
CASSRPGTGTTGVAF
TGTGCCAGCAGTCGTCCCGGGACAGGGACAACGGGTGTGGCCTTC
>.|TRBV27|TRBJ1-5|.
CASSLQGDNQPQHF
TGTGCCAGCAGTTTGCAGGGTGACAATCAGCCCCAGCATTTT
>.|TRBV6-5|TRBJ1-1|.
CASSYPITGSTEAFF
TGTGCCAGCAGTTACCCAATAACAGGGAGCACTGAAGCTTTCTTT
>.|TRBV7-2|TRBJ2-3|TRBD2
CASSPSGRESDTQYF
TGTGCCAGCAGCCCCAGCGGGAGGGAATCAGATACGCAGTATTTT
>.|TRBV5-5|TRBJ2-1|.
CASSLAFPYNEQFF
TGTGCCAGCAGCTTAGCTTTCCCTTACAATGAGCAGTTCTTC
>.|TRBV5-4|TRBJ1-5|.
CASSKDPWGDQPQHF
TGTGCCAGCAGCAAGGATCCCTGGGGGGATCAGCCCCAGCATTTT
>.|TRBV11-3|TRBJ1-4|.
CASSLDQDEKLFF
TGTGCCAGCAGCTTAGATCAGGATGAAAAACTGTTTTTT
>.|TRBV15|TRBJ2-1|TRBD2
CATSPRGSSYNEQFF
TGTGCCACCAGCCCGCGGGGGAGCTCCTACAATGAGCAGTTCTTC
>.|TRBV6-2/TRBV6-3|TRBJ2-3|TRBD2
CASSDLGGSKDTQYF
TGTGCCAGCAGTGACCTCGGGGGGAGTAAAGATACGCAGTATTTT
>few|TRBV18|TRBJ2-4|TRBD2
CASSDGTSGAKNIQYF
TGTGCCAGCTCAGACGGGACTAGCGGAGCCAAAAACATTCAGTACTTC
>few|TRBV7-9|TRBJ2-2|.
CASSRGQNTGELFF
TGTGCCAGCAGCCGGGGACAGAACACCGGGGAGCTGTTTTTT
>.|TRBV9|TRBJ2-5|TRBD2
CASSVASGVQETQYF
TGTGCCAGCAGCGTAGCTAGCGGGGTCCAAGAGACCCAGTACTTC
>.|TRBV3-1/TRBV3-2|TRBJ1-2|TRBD1
CASSQDDRGYGYTF
TGTGCCAGCAGCCAAGATGACAGGGGATATGGCTACACCTTC
>.|TRBV19|TRBJ1-1|.
CASSVTLLATEAFF
TGTGCCAGTAGTGTGACCCTCCTAGCAACTGAAGCTTTCTTT
>.|TRBV2|TRBJ1-1|TRBD1
CASSGDRVGETFF
TGTGCCAGCAGTGGGGACAGGGTGGGTGAAACTTTCTTT
>.|TRBV11-3|TRBJ2-3|TRBD1
CASRRPVTGGTDTQYF
TGTGCCAGCAGACGACCCGTGACAGGGGGCACAGATACGCAGTATTTT
>once|TRBV19|TRBJ1-2|TRBD1
CASSTLPGQRHNGYTF
TGTGCCAGTAGTACCCTTCCGGGACAGAGGCATAATGGCTACACCTTC
>.|TRBV5-4|TRBJ1-4|.
CASSSSRAATNEKLFF
TGTGCCAGCAGCTCTAGTAGAGCAGCAACTAATGAAAAACTGTTTTTT
>once|TRBV5-1|TRBJ2-2|.
CASSSELRTGELFF
TGTGCCAGCAGCTCTGAACTTCGCACCGGGGAGCTGTTTTTT
>.|TRBV5-4|TRBJ2-1|TRBD2
CASSFGLAGPINEQFF
TGTGCCAGCAGCTTCGGACTAGCGGGTCCCATAAATGAGCAGTTCTTC
>.|TRBV2|TRBJ1-3|.
CASSVEPAVGNTIYF
TGTGCCAGCAGTGTAGAGCCTGCGGTCGGAAACACCATATATTTT
>few|TRBV3-1/TRBV3-2|TRBJ2-1|.
CASSQESEQFF
TGTGCCAGCAGCCAAGAGAGTGAGCAGTTCTTC
>.|TRBV5-5|TRBJ2-6|TRBD2
CASSLRMGEGSSGANVLTF
TGTGCCAGCAGCTTGCGTATGGGGGAGGGGAGCTCTGGGGCCAACGTCCTGACTTTC
>.|TRBV6-5|TRBJ1-2|.
CAASRGGSYRSYTF
TGTGCCGCCTCGAGGGGGGGATCTTATAGAAGCTACACCTTC
>.|TRBV10-3|TRBJ1-6|TRBD1
CAISGDRGFDSPLHF
TGTGCCATCAGTGGAGACAGGGGCTTTGATTCACCCCTCCACTTT
>.|TRBV29-1|TRBJ1-2|.
CSVTRQGDYGYTF
TGCAGCGTCACCAGACAAGGGGACTATGGCTACACCTTC
>.|TRBV19|TRBJ1-2|TRBD1
CASRPQGADGYTF
TGTGCCAGTAGGCCACAGGGGGCCGATGGCTACACCTTC
>.|TRBV6-2/TRBV6-3|TRBJ1-5|.
CASSFARQVSNQPQHF
TGTGCCAGCAGTTTCGCTCGACAGGTTAGCAATCAGCCCCAGCATTTT
>.|TRBV13|TRBJ1-6|.
CASSAQAGVNSPLHF
TGTGCCAGCAGCGCCCAGGCGGGGGTGAATTCACCCCTCCACTTT
>.|TRBV5-4|TRBJ1-3|.
CASSLAGGSGNTIYF
TGTGCCAGCAGCTTGGCCGGGGGGTCTGGAAACACCATATATTTT
>.|TRBV11-2|TRBJ1-3|.
CASSLIVRNPRNTIYF
TGTGCCAGCAGCCTAATCGTGCGGAATCCCCGAAACACCATATATTTT
>few|TRBV29-1|TRBJ1-2|TRBD1
CSVRQGPNYGYTF
TGCAGCGTCAGACAGGGACCAAACTATGGCTACACCTTC